These 10 T cell receptor beta chains were all obtained from the same sample, sequenced in a study of cytomegalovirus exposure and HLA in healthy donors. Sequencing was performed with immunoSEQ multiplex PCR; in TCRdb, only in-frame clones are kept and a portion is missing. Of approximately 71,000 clones listed, about 90% are singletons. Sequencing used PBMCs. The receptors originated from a man in his late teens or twenties in good health and CMV-seronegative.

This clone was counted once. DNA for the CDR3: TGTGCCAGCAGTCCTCCCCGATCAGGACTGGGCAATCAGCCCCAGCATTTT. Its translation: CASSPPRSGLGNQPQHF. This rearrangement joins TRBV28 to TRBJ1-5; D remains ambiguous. Germline V gives CDR1 MDHEN, CDR2 SYDVKM. The CDR3 consists of 17 residues. Trimming pared 5 bases from V and 2 bases from J, leaving 19 bases between.

V is TRBV4-2 and J is TRBJ1-3, with 7 bases aligning to TRBD1. The germline V gene has CDR1 LGHNA and CDR2 YNFKEQ. There are 17 residues in the CDR3. Trimming cost V 1 base and J 4 bases; bases outside gene matches: 10. CDR3 nucleotide sequence: TGTGCCAGCAGCCAAGGCCACGCGGAACAGGGGGGAAACACCATATATTTT. Translating it yields CASSQGHAEQGGNTIYF.

V gene TRBV7-3 combines with J gene TRBJ2-7, with D possibly TRBD1 on 5 matching bases. Germline assignment: CDR1 SGHTA and CDR2 FQGTGA. The CDR3 extends over 12 amino acids. V lost 6 bases, J lost 7 bases, and 13 bases lay in between. CDR3 coding DNA: TGTGCCAGCAGTTCCACCAGGGTAGAGCAGTACTTC. Protein product: CASSSTRVEQYF.

V usage is TRBV19 and J usage is TRBJ2-7, with 7 bases fitting TRBD2. V lost 5 bases, J lost 0 bases, and 10 bases stayed unmatched. The germline CDR1 and CDR2 sequences are LNHDA and SQIVND (reference sequence). This CDR3 is built from 16 residues. The CDR3 coding sequence is TGTGCCAGTAGTGCCCTAGCGGTTGTTCACTCCTACGAGCAGTACTTC. Amino acid sequence: CASSALAVVHSYEQYF.

The chain is built from TRBV5-1 and TRBJ2-2; D gene unclear. The CDR3 has 15 amino acids. CDR1 SGHRS and CDR2 YFSETQ come from the germline V gene. Deletions cut 4 bases from V and 3 bases from J, with 13 bases between. This CDR3 reads CASSLGNVDTGELFF. As DNA, the CDR3 is TGCGCCAGCAGCCTAGGAAACGTAGACACCGGGGAGCTGTTTTTT.

J is TRBJ2-1 and V is TRBV2; D is unclear. The CDR3 length is 14 residues. The germline V gene has CDR1 SNHLY and CDR2 FYNNEI. The V and J ends lost 7 bases and 6 bases respectively, with 16 bases between them. The CDR3 spells CASKKEQLGNEQFF. Written as DNA, the CDR3 is TGTGCCAGCAAGAAAGAACAGCTGGGCAATGAGCAGTTCTTC.

In DNA form, the CDR3 reads TGTGCCAGCAGTTTAGTGGGCGGACAGGGGCCCACCTACGAGCAGTACTTC. This encodes CASSLVGGQGPTYEQYF. The J gene is TRBJ2-7, the V gene TRBV27; 9 nucleotides align to TRBD1. V lost 2 bases and J lost 2; bases outside the gene matches: 10. The CDR3 sequence is 17 residues long. Germline V gene data show CDR1 as MNHEY and CDR2 as SMNVEV (reference sequence).

The V and J genes are TRBV19 and TRBJ2-7; 8 bases align to TRBD2. Germline lookup yields CDR1 LNHDA and CDR2 SQIVND (reference sequence). The junction had 14 bases not matched to a gene; V was cut back by 5 bases and J by 2 bases. The CDR3 runs to 17 residues. In DNA form, the CDR3 reads TGTGCCAGTAGTGTATATAACGAGGACGGGAGGGCCTACGAGCAGTACTTC. Translated: CASSVYNEDGRAYEQYF.

The rearrangement links TRBV30 to TRBJ2-1; 7 nucleotides line up with TRBD2. Per the germline V gene, CDR1 is GTSNPN and CDR2 is SVGIG (reference sequence). The V segment lost 3 bases and the J segment 7 bases; nucleotides outside the gene matches: 12. This CDR3 is 15 amino acids long. The CDR3 DNA follows: TGTGCCTGGAGCCCAGGGCCTGACGGGGGGAATGAGCAGTTCTTC. This encodes CAWSPGPDGGNEQFF.

The rearrangement joins TRBV9 to TRBJ2-3; TRBD2 aligns across 7 bases. J gave up 5 bases and V 4 bases, and 16 bases lay outside the gene matches. Germline CDR1 reads SGDLS; CDR2 reads YYNGEE. The CDR3 covers 17 residues. Here the CDR3 DNA reads TGTGCCAGCAGCCCCTCGGCGCGGGGGACGGTAAGAGATACGCAGTATTTT. It translates to CASSPSARGTVRDTQYF.